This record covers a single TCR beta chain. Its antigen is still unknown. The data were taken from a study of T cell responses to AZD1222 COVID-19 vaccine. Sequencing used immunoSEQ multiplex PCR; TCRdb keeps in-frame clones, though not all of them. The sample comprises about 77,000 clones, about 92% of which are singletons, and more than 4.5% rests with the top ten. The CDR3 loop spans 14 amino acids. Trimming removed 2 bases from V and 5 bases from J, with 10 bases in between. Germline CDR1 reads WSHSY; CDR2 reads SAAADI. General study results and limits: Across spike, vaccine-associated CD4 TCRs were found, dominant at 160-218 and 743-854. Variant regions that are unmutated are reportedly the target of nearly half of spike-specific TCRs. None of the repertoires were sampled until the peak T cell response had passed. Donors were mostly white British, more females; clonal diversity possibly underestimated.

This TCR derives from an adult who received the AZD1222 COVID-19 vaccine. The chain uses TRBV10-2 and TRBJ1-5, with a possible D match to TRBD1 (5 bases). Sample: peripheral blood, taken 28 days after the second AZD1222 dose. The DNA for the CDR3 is TGCGCCAGCAGTGAGGTCCCGGGGGATCAGCCCCAGCATTTT. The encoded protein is CASSEVPGDQPQHF.